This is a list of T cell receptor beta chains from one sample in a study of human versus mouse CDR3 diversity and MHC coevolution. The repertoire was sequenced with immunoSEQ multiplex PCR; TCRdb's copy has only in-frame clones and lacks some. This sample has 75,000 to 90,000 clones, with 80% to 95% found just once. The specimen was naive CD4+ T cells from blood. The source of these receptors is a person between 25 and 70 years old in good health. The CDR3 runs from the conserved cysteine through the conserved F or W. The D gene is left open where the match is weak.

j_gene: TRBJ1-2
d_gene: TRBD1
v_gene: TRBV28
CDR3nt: TGTGCCAGCATCGGACAGGGAATATATGGCTACACCTTC
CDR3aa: CASIGQGIYGYTF

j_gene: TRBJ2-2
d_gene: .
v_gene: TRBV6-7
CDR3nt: TGTGCCAGCAGCTTACAGGACACCGGGGAGCTGTTTTTT
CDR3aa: CASSLQDTGELFF

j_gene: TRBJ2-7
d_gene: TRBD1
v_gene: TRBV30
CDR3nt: TGTGCCTGGAGGAGACAGGGGGCTCTAACCCCTTACGAGCAGTACTTC
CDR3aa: CAWRRQGALTPYEQYF

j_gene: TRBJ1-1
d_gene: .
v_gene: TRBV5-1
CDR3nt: TGCGCCAGCAGCTTCGATGCGCAGGGGTGGACTGAAGCTTTCTTT
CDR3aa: CASSFDAQGWTEAFF

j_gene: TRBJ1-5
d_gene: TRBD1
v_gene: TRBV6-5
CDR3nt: TGTGCCAGCAGTTATCATGGACAGGACCATCAGCCCCAGCATTTT
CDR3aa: CASSYHGQDHQPQHF

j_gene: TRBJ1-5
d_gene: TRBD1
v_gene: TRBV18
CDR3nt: TGTGCCAGCTCACGACAGGGGTTGACGGGGAATTCGGGCAATCAGCCCCAGCATTTT
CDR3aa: CASSRQGLTGNSGNQPQHF

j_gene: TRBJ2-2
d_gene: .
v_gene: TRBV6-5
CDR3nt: TGTGCCAGCAAGAGGAGGCCGTTCGCCGGGGAGCTGTTTTTT
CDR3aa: CASKRRPFAGELFF

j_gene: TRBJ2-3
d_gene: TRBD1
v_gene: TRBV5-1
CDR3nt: TGCGCCAGCAGCTCGGCGGGACAGGGACTGACAGATACGCAGTATTTT
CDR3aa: CASSSAGQGLTDTQYF

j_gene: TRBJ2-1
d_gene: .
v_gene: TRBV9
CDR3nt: TGTGCCAGCAGCGTAGGAGCCCAGGGATACAATGAGCAGTTCTTC
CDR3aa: CASSVGAQGYNEQFF

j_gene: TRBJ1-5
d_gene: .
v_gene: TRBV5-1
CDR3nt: TGCGCCAGCGCGAATACGGTCGTATATAGCAATCAGCCCCAGCATTTT
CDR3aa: CASANTVVYSNQPQHF